This T cell receptor (beta chain) was recovered during a study of control samples from healthy donors and cancer patients. The V and J ends lost 1 base and 1 base respectively, with 5 bases between them. There are 15 residues in the CDR3. CDR1 and CDR2 from the germline V gene are SGHTA and FQGNSA. Assay used: immunoSEQ multiplex PCR; TCRdb lists only in-frame clones, some missing. The data hold 100,000 to 150,000 clones, with around nine tenths observed a single time. The sample taken for sequencing was blood. The TCR was taken from a man aged 25 to 40 in good health. The V and J genes are TRBV7-2 and TRBJ2-6, with no clear D. CDR3 in DNA: TGTGCCAGCAGCTTAGAGCAATCTGGGGCCAACGTCCTGACTTTC. Its protein product is CASSLEQSGANVLTF.